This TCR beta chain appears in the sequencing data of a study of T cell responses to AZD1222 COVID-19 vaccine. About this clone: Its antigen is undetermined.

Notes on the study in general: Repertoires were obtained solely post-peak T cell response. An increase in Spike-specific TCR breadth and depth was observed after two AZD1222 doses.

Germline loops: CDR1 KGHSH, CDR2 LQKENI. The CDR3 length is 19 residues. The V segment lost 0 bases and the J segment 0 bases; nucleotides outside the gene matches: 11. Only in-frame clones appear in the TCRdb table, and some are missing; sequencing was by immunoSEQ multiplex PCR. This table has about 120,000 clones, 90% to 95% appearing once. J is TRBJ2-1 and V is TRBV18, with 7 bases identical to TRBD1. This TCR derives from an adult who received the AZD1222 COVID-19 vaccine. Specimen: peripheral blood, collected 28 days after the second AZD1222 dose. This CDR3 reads CASSPPKRDSHYSYNEQFF. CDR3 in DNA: TGTGCCAGCTCACCACCTAAACGGGACAGCCACTACTCCTACAATGAGCAGTTCTTC.